The clone carrying this T cell receptor (beta chain) was found once. Its cognate antigen is unknown. The source of the sample is a study of cytomegalovirus exposure and HLA in healthy donors. 13 Jbeta primers and 60 Vbeta primers were used for the PCR. Measured with immunoSEQ multiplex PCR; TCRdb has only the in-frame clones, and not every one. There are 80,000 to 100,000 clones in the sample; 77% occur only once, and around 7.3% lies in the top ten. Study observations and caveats: Previously analyzed data showed that most TCR beta V segments were productive at a frequency of about 87% or about 30%. Available immune exposure information was restricted to CMV serostatus only.

Germline V gene sequence: CDR1 LGHNA, CDR2 YSLEER. This CDR3 spans 17 amino acids. V shed 4 bases and J 6 bases; nucleotides not matched to a gene: 14. The specimen was PBMCs. This chain joins TRBV4-3 and TRBJ2-2; TRBD2 agrees at 7 bases. The sequence came from a man in his forties or fifties in good health and CMV-seropositive. Here the CDR3 reads CASSRYGGGAPAGELFF. The CDR3 DNA reads as TGCGCCAGCAGCCGATATGGCGGGGGTGCCCCGGCCGGGGAGCTGTTTTTT.